The 14 T cell receptor beta chains reported below all come from one sample, sequenced in a study of regulatory T cells in long-lasting Graves disease (dated by TCRdb to the early 2020s). Read against the paper, the sample's time point label means: persistent/refractory GD, antithyroid drugs over 5 years with positive TRAb. RNA was extracted from PBMCs in TRIzol for both TCR sequencing and RNA sequencing. Library generation was performed with multiplex PCR. The instrument was an Illumina HiSeq 4000. CDR3 regions were amplified by Arm-PCR with iRepertoire HTBI primers to construct TCR beta libraries. TCRdb itself trimmed the public reads at Q25 with fastp, ran MiXCR and retained productive beta chains. Identical CDR3 proteins give one entry, which carries the most common genes and DNA. The sample table contains about 400,000 distinct CDR3 sequences; only one count was recorded for less than 25% of them. The ten largest clones capture around 21% of the sample.

The specimen was peripheral blood mononuclear cells (PBMCs), collected when the disease was refractory, from a patient treated with antithyroid drugs. The source of these receptors is a female donor with Graves disease.

This clonotype is a singleton in its sample. A much larger clone is a single base away; this may be a read error. The chain combines TRBV28 with TRBJ2-7, with 11 nucleotides matching TRBD2. Germline V CDR1 and CDR2: MDHEN, SYDVKM. V lost 6 bases and J lost 3; bases outside the gene matches: 4. The length of the CDR3 is 14 residues. The CDR3 region is CASSHSGGGYEQYF. DNA of the CDR3: TGTGCCAGCAGCCATAGCGGGGGGGGCTACGAGCAGTACTTC.

This chain joins TRBV5-1 and TRBJ2-3; 7 bases align to TRBD2. The junction had 4 bases not matched to a gene; V was cut back by 0 bases and J by 6 bases. The CDR3 is 14 amino acids. Germline V CDR1 and CDR2: SGHRS, YFSETQ. In DNA form, the CDR3 reads TGCGCCAGCAGCTTGGGCCAGGGAGGGGATACGCAGTATTTT. Translated, it gives CASSLGQGGDTQYF.

This clonotype was found a few times. V is TRBV7-9 and J is TRBJ1-3, with D perhaps matching TRBD1 (6 bases). The CDR3 runs to 19 residues. V was clipped by 1 base and J by 0 bases, with 19 bases between them. CDR1 and CDR2 (germline): SEHNR, FQNEAQ (reference sequence). In DNA form, the CDR3 reads TGTGCCAGCAGCTTAGTGGGCTTACAGGGTACGCTCTCTGGAAACACCATATATTTT. Protein: CASSLVGLQGTLSGNTIYF.

This clonotype has more than one count but fewer than ten. This chain links TRBV6-2 or TRBV6-3 with TRBJ1-5; tentative D call: TRBD1 (5 bases). CDR1 is MNHEY and CDR2 is SVGEGT in the germline V gene. V was trimmed by 4 bases and J by 2 bases, leaving 12 bases between them. The CDR3 has 15 residues. CDR3 sequence: CASSSRGFGNQPQHF. In DNA, the CDR3 is TGTGCCAGCAGTTCAAGGGGTTTTGGCAATCAGCCCCAGCATTTT.

This clonotype was recorded a few times. This chain links TRBV5-5 with TRBJ1-4; D gene ambiguous. The CDR3 consists of 14 residues. Germline V gives CDR1 SGHKS, CDR2 YYEKEE (reference sequence). V lost 3 bases and J lost 6, with 12 bases in between. As DNA, the CDR3 is TGTGCCAGCAGCTCAATTCGTGGAGATGAAAAACTGTTTTTT. As protein: CASSSIRGDEKLFF. The entire variable domain, with the rest obtained from reference TRBV5-5 and TRBJ1-4, is as follows: DAGVTQSPTHLIKTRGQQVTLRCSPISGHKSVSWYQQVLGQGPQFIFQYYEKEERGRGNFPDRFSARQFPNYSSELNVNALLLGDSALYLCASSSIRGDEKLFFGSGTQLSVL.

Of note for this clonotype: A read error may be the cause here, since a much bigger clone is one base away. Here the CDR3 DNA reads TGTGCCAACAGCCGATTACAGGGGAGCGGCTACACCTTC. Residues: CANSRLQGSGYTF. This chain joins TRBV6-2 or TRBV6-3 and TRBJ1-2; TRBD1 matches at 7 bases. This CDR3 has 13 residues. J was trimmed by 8 bases and V by 10 bases; bases with no gene match: 13. Per germline, CDR1 MNHEY and CDR2 SVGEGT.

Comments on this clonotype: A junction boundary mismatches the germline segment, possibly from a read error. This chain uses TRBV6-2 or TRBV6-3 with TRBJ1-1, with TRBD1 matching 7 bases. Germline V lookup: CDR1 MNHEY, CDR2 SVGEGT. The CDR3 covers 15 residues. CDR3 sequence reads: CASRTGGQRNTEAFF. The CDR3 DNA is TGCGCCAGCAGGACTGGGGGACAGCGGAACACTGAAGCTTTCTTT.

The rearrangement links TRBV20-1 to TRBJ2-7; TRBD1 agrees at 10 bases. The CDR3 is 13 amino acids. From germline, CDR1 is DFQATT and CDR2 SNEGSKA (reference sequence). The ends lost 6 bases at V and 6 bases at J; junction bases unmatched: 8. The CDR3 here is CSASGQGMSEQYF. The CDR3 DNA is TGCAGTGCGTCGGGACAGGGGATGAGCGAGCAGTACTTC.

V is TRBV6-1 and J is TRBJ2-1, with TRBD2 identical over 12 bases. CDR1 is MNHNS, CDR2 SASEGT, per germline. CDR3 length equals 15 residues. The trim removed 5 bases at V and 7 bases at J, leaving 6 bases unmatched. The CDR3 DNA reads TGTGCCAGCAGTCTAGCGGGAGGGCCTTTGAATGAGCAGTTCTTC. This gives the protein CASSLAGGPLNEQFF.

The rearrangement links TRBV7-6 to TRBJ2-2; 12 bases map to TRBD1. CDR3 size: 17 residues. From germline, CDR1 is SGHVS and CDR2 FNYEAQ. V shed 4 bases, J shed 7 bases, and the junction held 10 bases outside the gene matches. The CDR3 DNA sequence: TGTGCCAGCAGCTCACCGGGACAGGGGGCTATGGACGGGGAGCTGTTTTTT. As protein: CASSSPGQGAMDGELFF. Filled out from reference TRBV7-6 and TRBJ2-2, the complete variable domain reads GAGVSQSPRYKVTKRGQDVALRCDPISGHVSLYWYRQALGQGPEFLTYFNYEAQQDKSGLPNDRFSAERPEGSISTLTIQRTEQRDSAMYRCASSSPGQGAMDGELFFGEGSRLTVL.

The DNA for the CDR3 is TGTGCCAGCAGCGTAGGACCCGGGCCCACAGGGAGAGAGGAGGGCGGGGAGCTGTTTTTT. Its protein product is CASSVGPGPTGREEGGELFF. The chain is built from TRBV11-2 and TRBJ2-2; D could derive from TRBD1 or TRBD2 (6 bases each). The CDR3 covers 20 residues. The germline V gene has CDR1 SGHAT and CDR2 FQNNGV. V was trimmed by 5 bases and J by 7 bases, leaving 32 bases between them.

This clonotype was counted ten times or more. The rearrangement uses TRBV28 and TRBJ1-5; 8 positions match TRBD1. The junction had 12 bases not matched to a gene; V was cut back by 5 bases and J by 6 bases. The CDR3 sequence is 16 residues long. Germline V gives CDR1 MDHEN, CDR2 SYDVKM. The CDR3 sequence is CASSGEDRADGQPQHF. Here the CDR3 DNA reads TGTGCCAGCAGTGGGGAGGACAGGGCTGATGGTCAGCCCCAGCATTTT.

This clonotype was observed a few times. This chain links TRBV27 with TRBJ1-1, with D unresolved. This CDR3 is 13 amino acids long. V lost 3 bases and J 7 bases, leaving 12 bases between the germline ends. CDR1 is MNHEY, CDR2 SMNVEV, per germline (reference sequence). Written as DNA, the CDR3 is TGTGCCAGCAGTTTTTCGGAGACGCTTGAAGCTTTCTTT. Protein product: CASSFSETLEAFF.

The rearrangement uses TRBV10-3 and TRBJ2-7; 7 nucleotides line up with TRBD1. Trimming at V came to 10 bases and at J to 0 bases, leaving 12 bases not matched to a gene. Germline CDR1 is ENHRY and CDR2 is SYGVKD. The CDR3 is made up of 15 amino acids. The CDR3 DNA reads TGTGCCACCACAGCATGGACAGGAGCCTCCTACGAGCAGTACTTC. Protein product: CATTAWTGASYEQYF.